The TCR beta chain under discussion was sequenced for a study of breast tumors, draining lymph nodes, adjacent tissues. This clonotype has only one observation. TCRdb re-called the multiplex PCR reads with MiXCR, one entry per CDR3 protein. The sample lists about 22,000 distinct CDR3 sequences; approximately 64% were seen once. The CDR3 extends over 14 amino acids. Germline V lookup: CDR1 DFQATT, CDR2 SNEGSKA (reference sequence). The junction had 4 bases not matched to a gene; V was cut back by 4 bases and J by 1 base. The TCR comes from a female donor with breast cancer. Some clones in this sample may be carry-over from other donors' samples. The J gene is TRBJ2-7, the V gene TRBV20-1; 10 bases line up with TRBD2. Material for sequencing was tumor-adjacent breast tissue. CDR3 in DNA: TGCAGTGCTAACGGACTAGCGGCTTCCTACGAGCAGTACTTC. Its protein is CSANGLAASYEQYF.